The clone carrying this T cell receptor (beta chain) has a count of ten or more. These data are taken from a study of early T cells in non-severe SARS-CoV-2 infection. Study-wide background: The input, bulk RNA from unsorted whole blood, was sequenced, and chains were unpaired.

Individual cDNA molecules were tagged with unique molecular identifiers, the study reported. One entry per CDR3 protein, called by TCRdb with MiXCR from the 5' RACE reads. The table shows tens of thousands of distinct CDR3 sequences, with approximately 6% occurring only once. Germline lookup yields CDR1 DFQATT and CDR2 SNEGSKA (reference sequence). Between the trimmed V and J ends, which lost 2 bases and 1 base, there was a span of 12 bases. This CDR3 has 14 amino acids. The V call is TRBV20-1, the J call TRBJ2-7; D not resolved. The receptor comes from an adult who was a healthcare worker with PCR-confirmed SARS-CoV-2 infection or an uninfected control (not recorded which). The source material was whole blood. DNA for the CDR3: TGCAGTGCTAGACCATCGGGCAGTTCCTACGAGCAGTACTTC. Protein: CSARPSGSSYEQYF.